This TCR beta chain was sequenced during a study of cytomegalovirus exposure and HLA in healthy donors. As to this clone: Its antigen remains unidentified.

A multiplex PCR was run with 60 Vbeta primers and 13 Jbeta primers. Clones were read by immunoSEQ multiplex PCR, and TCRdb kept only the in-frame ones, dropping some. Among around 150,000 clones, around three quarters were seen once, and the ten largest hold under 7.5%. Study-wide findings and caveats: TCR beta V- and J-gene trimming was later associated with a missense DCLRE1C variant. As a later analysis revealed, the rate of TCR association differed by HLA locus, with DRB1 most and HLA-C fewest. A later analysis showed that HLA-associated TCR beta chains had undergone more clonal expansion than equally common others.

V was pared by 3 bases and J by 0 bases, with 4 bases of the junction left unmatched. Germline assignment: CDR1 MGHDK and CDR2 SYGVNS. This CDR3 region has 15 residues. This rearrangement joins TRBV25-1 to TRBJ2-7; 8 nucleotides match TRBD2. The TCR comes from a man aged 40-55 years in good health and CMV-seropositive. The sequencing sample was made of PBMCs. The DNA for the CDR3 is TGTGCCAGCAGTGAGACTAGCGTTTTCTCCTACGAGCAGTACTTC. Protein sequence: CASSETSVFSYEQYF.